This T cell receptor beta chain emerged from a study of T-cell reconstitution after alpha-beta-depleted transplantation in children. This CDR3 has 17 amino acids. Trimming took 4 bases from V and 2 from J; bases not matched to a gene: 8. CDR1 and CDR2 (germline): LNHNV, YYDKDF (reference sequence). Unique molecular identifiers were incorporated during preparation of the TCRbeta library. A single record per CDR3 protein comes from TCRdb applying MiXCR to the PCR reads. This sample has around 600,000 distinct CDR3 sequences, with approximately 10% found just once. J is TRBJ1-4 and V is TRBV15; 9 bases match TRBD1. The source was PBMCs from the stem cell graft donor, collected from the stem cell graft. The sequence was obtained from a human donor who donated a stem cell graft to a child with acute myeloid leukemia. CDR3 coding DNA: TGTGCCACCAGCATGACCCCCGGGACAGGGACTAATGAAAAACTGTTTTTT. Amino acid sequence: CATSMTPGTGTNEKLFF.